This T cell receptor (beta chain) emerged from a study of vaccination and CD4 T cells after COVID-19. Study-level information: Two Hispanic individuals were among six male and four female convalescent patients. Points from the study as a whole: This study had few convalescent patients and no early post-infection samples.

Cultured CD4+ T cell DNA underwent sequencing with the Oncomine TCR Beta short-read assay. CD4+ T cells were cultured, and genomic DNA was extracted from them. TCRdb independently ran MiXCR on the PCR reads; one entry per CDR3 protein. Counted here are around 15,000 distinct CDR3 sequences, approximately 57% occurring once; the ten biggest clones make up around 11%. As to treatment: roughly 11-day PBMC culture with coronavirus spike peptide pools or control peptides (ViraFEST assay). On this clonotype: What it binds is unknown.

This CDR3 has 19 residues. Germline CDR1 is SGHTA and CDR2 is FQGNSA. With 1 base clipped from V and 0 bases from J, the junction kept 14 bases outside the gene matches. The sample consisted of CD4+ T cells from blood, cultured in vitro. The clonotype was recovered from a human donor who had recovered from COVID-19. V and J are TRBV7-2 and TRBJ1-1; TRBD1 aligns across 7 bases. The CDR3 DNA is TGTGCCAGCAGCTTAGACTCCCGGGTGCCCGGGACAGTGAACACTGAAGCTTTCTTT. Its protein product is CASSLDSRVPGTVNTEAFF.